Presented here are 27 T cell receptor beta chains from one specimen sequenced in a study of beta chain features in type 1 diabetes. Their target antigens are unknown. Overall study findings and caveats: Moderately but significantly shorter TCRB CDR3s were found in Type 1 diabetes patients in all four CD4+ subsets.

The isolated RNA, all of it, was reverse transcribed, so expressed TCRB transcripts were what got sequenced. TCRdb keeps only in-frame clones here, not all; method: immunoSEQ multiplex PCR. Here the sample spans 630,000 or so clones, over 12% being singletons. Sequenced material: naive CD4+ T cells from blood. Receptor source: a man between 18 and 29 years old with type 1 diabetes.

The V gene is TRBV5-5, the J gene TRBJ2-3; D remains ambiguous. From germline, CDR1 is SGHKS and CDR2 YYEKEE (reference sequence). V lost 0 bases and J lost 1, with 9 bases in between. The CDR3 totals 15 residues. CDR3 residues: CASSLDRGGTDTQYF. Here the CDR3 DNA reads TGTGCCAGCAGCTTGGACCGTGGGGGCACAGATACGCAGTATTTT.

This clone was detected only a few times. The chain is built from TRBV5-4 and TRBJ1-3; D is undetermined. Trimming pared 4 bases from V and 4 bases from J, leaving 12 bases between. The CDR3 loop spans 14 amino acids. Germline V lookup: CDR1 SGHNT, CDR2 YYREEE (reference sequence). DNA of the CDR3: TGTGCCAGCAGCGCCCCTCTGGAGGGAAACACCATATATTTT. Translated, it gives CASSAPLEGNTIYF.

The V and J genes are TRBV5-6 and TRBJ2-7; D not certain. Trimming pared 3 bases from V and 9 bases from J, leaving 13 bases between. Looked up from germline, CDR1 is SGHDT and CDR2 is YYEEEE. There are 12 residues in the CDR3. The CDR3 nucleotides are TGTGCCAGCAGCTCGGACCCCCTGGTGCAGTACTTC. As protein: CASSSDPLVQYF.

This clone has just a few counts. The chain joins TRBV7-2 to TRBJ1-1; no clear D gene. Germline V gene data show CDR1 as SGHTA and CDR2 as FQGNSA. The CDR3 is made up of 12 amino acids. The ends were cut back, 6 bases at V and 1 base at J, with 6 bases in the middle. CDR3 coding DNA: TGTGCCAGCAGTCAACAGAACACTGAAGCTTTCTTT. Protein product: CASSQQNTEAFF.

This clone came up a few times. The CDR3 here is CASSVNWGAGEETQYF. As DNA, the CDR3 is TGTGCCAGCAGCGTAAATTGGGGAGCGGGAGAGGAGACCCAGTACTTC. The chain carries TRBV9 and TRBJ2-5; TRBD2 matches at 8 bases. This CDR3 spans 16 amino acids. The germline V gene encodes CDR1 SGDLS and CDR2 YYNGEE. Unmatched junction bases numbered 10, after V lost 1 base and J lost 5 bases.

Only a few counts were recorded for this clone. This chain links TRBV30 with TRBJ1-1, with a tentative D call TRBD1 (5 bases). The CDR3 extends over 15 amino acids. V lost 4 bases and J 0 bases, leaving 15 bases between the germline ends. Germline V gene lookup returns CDR1 GTSNPN and CDR2 SVGIG (reference sequence). CDR3 sequence reads: CAWITGRVVNTEAFF. Written as DNA, the CDR3 is TGTGCCTGGATCACAGGCCGGGTCGTGAACACTGAAGCTTTCTTT.

The chain has TRBV2 and TRBJ2-1, with 7 bases aligning to TRBD2. The junction had 7 bases not matched to a gene; V was cut back by 5 bases and J by 0 bases. The germline V gene encodes CDR1 SNHLY and CDR2 FYNNEI. CDR3 length equals 16 residues. CDR3 amino acids: CASSPGGPSSYNEQFF. The DNA for the CDR3 is TGTGCCAGCAGTCCGGGAGGCCCGAGCTCCTACAATGAGCAGTTCTTC.

This clone was found a few times. The V gene is TRBV29-1, the J gene TRBJ2-1, with TRBD1 matching 9 bases. J gave up 10 bases and V 5 bases, and 9 bases lay outside the gene matches. There are 13 residues in the CDR3. CDR1 is SQVTM, CDR2 ANQGSEA, per germline. DNA for the CDR3: TGCAGCGTTCCCGGGACAGGGCTAAGAGAGCAGTTCTTC. Translation gives CSVPGTGLREQFF.

This chain connects TRBV29-1 to TRBJ1-5; D call uncertain. CDR1 and CDR2 (germline): SQVTM, ANQGSEA. Trimming stripped 8 bases from V and 2 bases from J, with 10 bases between. This CDR3 spans 12 amino acids. As DNA, the CDR3 is TGCAGCTATTCCTCGGGCAATCAGCCCCAGCATTTT. Its protein is CSYSSGNQPQHF.

The chain uses TRBV4-1 and TRBJ1-5, with D hard to call. V dropped 4 bases and J dropped 0 bases, with 19 bases sitting between them. Germline V gives CDR1 MGHRA, CDR2 YSYEKL. The CDR3 length is 18 residues. The CDR3 sequence is CASSPGGSSLNSNQPQHF. CDR3 bases: TGCGCCAGCAGCCCGGGTGGCAGTTCACTGAATAGCAATCAGCCCCAGCATTTT.

This clone was counted between two and nine times. The chain uses TRBV9 and TRBJ2-3, with D perhaps matching TRBD1 or TRBD2 (5 bases each). Germline lookup yields CDR1 SGDLS and CDR2 YYNGEE. V was trimmed by 0 bases and J by 7 bases, leaving 21 bases between them. The CDR3 extends over 17 amino acids. CDR3 amino acids: CASSVATRGSPQHTQYF. CDR3 DNA sequence: TGTGCCAGCAGCGTAGCTACGAGGGGAAGCCCGCAACATACGCAGTATTTT.

This clone was seen a handful of times. V usage is TRBV28 and J usage is TRBJ1-5; 8 bases fit TRBD1. The CDR3 is 16 amino acids. Germline assignment: CDR1 MDHEN and CDR2 SYDVKM. V lost 7 bases to trimming and J lost 3 bases; unmatched junction nucleotides: 11. CDR3 sequence reads: CASTGAGGEYNQPQHF. The CDR3 DNA is TGTGCCAGCACCGGGGCAGGGGGCGAGTACAATCAGCCCCAGCATTTT.

The chain uses TRBV7-2 and TRBJ2-7; TRBD2 agrees at 7 bases. The CDR3 length is 15 residues. V shed 4 bases, J shed 3 bases, and the junction held 9 bases outside the gene matches. From germline, CDR1 is SGHTA and CDR2 FQGNSA. In nucleotides, the CDR3 is TGTGCCAGCAGCTCCAAAGCGGCGGGGGTCTACGAGCAGTACTTC. Encoded protein: CASSSKAAGVYEQYF.

CDR3 sequence (DNA): TGTGCCAGCAGTGGCGACAGCTCTGGGGCCAACGTCCTGACTTTC. This encodes CASSGDSSGANVLTF. This chain uses TRBV2 with TRBJ2-6, with D tentatively TRBD1 (5 bases). The CDR3 runs 15 residues. Trimming left V 4 bases short and J 0 bases short, with 7 bases between. Germline V lookup: CDR1 SNHLY, CDR2 FYNNEI.

This chain connects TRBV7-6 to TRBJ1-3; 7 nucleotides match TRBD1. Germline CDR1 is SGHVS and CDR2 is FNYEAQ. V shed 3 bases, J shed 1 base, and the junction held 6 bases outside the gene matches. The CDR3 totals 16 residues. In nucleotides, the CDR3 is TGTGCCAGCAGCTTGAGACAGGGAGGGTCTGGAAACACCATATATTTT. It encodes CASSLRQGGSGNTIYF. Looking up the rest from reference TRBV7-6 and TRBJ1-3 gives the full variable domain: GAGVSQSPRYKVTKRGQDVALRCDPISGHVSLYWYRQALGQGPEFLTYFNYEAQQDKSGLPNDRFSAERPEGSISTLTIQRTEQRDSAMYRCASSLRQGGSGNTIYFGEGSWLTVV.

The CDR3 protein is CASSEKVSVRGYTF. CDR3 coding DNA: TGTGCCAGCAGTGAAAAAGTCAGTGTGCGTGGCTACACCTTC. This chain connects TRBV6-5 to TRBJ1-2; D remains unclear. This CDR3 comprises 14 residues. The germline V gene has CDR1 MNHEY and CDR2 SVGAGI. The germline V and J ends were trimmed by 5 bases and 7 bases, with 17 bases remaining between them.

The genes are TRBV27 and TRBJ1-2; D is perhaps TRBD1 (5 bases). The V gene's germline CDR1 is MNHEY and CDR2 SMNVEV (reference sequence). There are 15 residues in the CDR3. V was clipped by 8 bases and J by 2 bases, with 18 bases between them. The CDR3 nucleotides are TGTGCCAGCCACACGGGGGTCTGGGGCAACTATGGCTACACCTTC. Translation: CASHTGVWGNYGYTF.

This clone was found a few times. The chain joins TRBV4-2 to TRBJ2-3; possible D gene TRBD1, 6 bases. This CDR3 spans 15 amino acids. The ends were cut back, 4 bases at V and 8 bases at J, with 19 bases in the middle. The germline CDR1 and CDR2 sequences are LGHNA and YNFKEQ. In DNA, the CDR3 is TGTGCCAGCAGCCTTTCGGGCCTAGAAGGGGGTACGCAGTATTTT. Its protein is CASSLSGLEGGTQYF.

The V and J genes are TRBV7-6 and TRBJ1-2; no clear D. CDR1 is SGHVS and CDR2 is FNYEAQ in the germline V gene. This CDR3 comprises 14 residues. Trimming removed 1 base at V and 3 bases at J, with 9 bases between. CDR3 coding DNA: TGTGCCAGCAGCTTAGGGGCCGCCGACTATGGCTACACCTTC. Encoded protein: CASSLGAADYGYTF. The whole variable domain, remainder taken from reference TRBV7-6 and TRBJ1-2, is GAGVSQSPRYKVTKRGQDVALRCDPISGHVSLYWYRQALGQGPEFLTYFNYEAQQDKSGLPNDRFSAERPEGSISTLTIQRTEQRDSAMYRCASSLGAADYGYTFGSGTRLTVV.

This clone was seen only a few times. The chain links TRBV9 to TRBJ1-2, with 7 bases matching TRBD1. Germline-derived CDR1 and CDR2 are SGDLS and YYNGEE. V lost 3 bases and J lost 4; bases outside the gene matches: 9. The CDR3 spans 15 residues. The CDR3 reads CASSAEDRTVYGYTF. CDR3 DNA sequence: TGTGCCAGCAGCGCCGAGGACAGGACGGTCTATGGCTACACCTTC.

Details on this clone: Other nucleotide sequences from this sample produce the same CDR3. This chain connects TRBV29-1 to TRBJ1-1; 8 nucleotides align to TRBD1. Germline V gene data show CDR1 as SQVTM and CDR2 as ANQGSEA. V shed 4 bases and J 5 bases; nucleotides not matched to a gene: 6. The CDR3 covers 13 residues. The CDR3 spells CSVVGQGGTEAFF. The DNA for the CDR3 is TGCAGCGTTGTTGGACAGGGAGGTACTGAAGCTTTCTTT.

This clone appeared a few times. The chain uses TRBV5-1 and TRBJ2-3, with unresolved D. The CDR3 spans 15 residues. Germline V lookup: CDR1 SGHRS, CDR2 YFSETQ. V shed 4 bases and J shed 1 base, with 13 bases lying between them. The CDR3 DNA reads as TGCGCCAGCAGCCCTCCCCAGCCCGGCACAGATACGCAGTATTTT. Residues: CASSPPQPGTDTQYF.

V usage is TRBV10-3 and J usage is TRBJ2-2; the D gene is possibly TRBD2 (7 bases). CDR1 and CDR2 (germline): ENHRY, SYGVKD. V was trimmed by 4 bases and J by 0 bases, leaving 18 bases between them. This CDR3 has 18 residues. The DNA of the CDR3 is TGTGCCATCAGTGCCCCCAGGGGCGGGGGTACGAACACCGGGGAGCTGTTTTTT. Translating it yields CAISAPRGGGTNTGELFF.

This clone was counted between two and nine times. DNA for the CDR3: TGTGCCAGCAGCTCAGAGGGTTCACCCCTCCACTTT. Its translation is CASSSEGSPLHF. The chain couples TRBV11-2 to TRBJ1-6, with D unclear. With 4 bases removed from V and 9 bases from J, the gap between germline ends came to 7 bases. CDR3 length: 12 amino acids. The germline gives CDR1 SGHAT, CDR2 FQNNGV.

The chain is built from TRBV28 and TRBJ2-7, with D tentatively TRBD1 (6 bases). Per the germline V gene, CDR1 is MDHEN and CDR2 is SYDVKM. This CDR3 has 15 amino acids. V lost 2 bases, J lost 5 bases, and 16 bases lay in between. The CDR3 is CASSLPGPKGDEQYF. Here the CDR3 DNA reads TGTGCCAGCAGTTTACCTGGCCCGAAGGGGGACGAGCAGTACTTC.

This clone was observed a handful of times. The chain employs TRBV5-4 and TRBJ2-6, with D perhaps TRBD1 or TRBD2 (5 bases each). Germline-derived CDR1 and CDR2 are SGHNT and YYREEE (reference sequence). Trimming stripped 7 bases from V and 0 bases from J, with 14 bases between. This CDR3 has 16 residues. The CDR3 reads CASGRQGDSGANVLTF. CDR3 DNA: TGTGCCAGCGGAAGGCAGGGAGACTCTGGGGCCAACGTCCTGACTTTC.

This clone was seen a handful of times. Here the CDR3 reads CASSNLDGGVADTQYF. The CDR3 DNA sequence: TGCGCCAGCAGCAATCTAGATGGTGGGGTGGCAGATACGCAGTATTTT. The chain employs TRBV5-1 and TRBJ2-3; no clear D gene. Trimming left V 4 bases short and J 4 bases short, with 19 bases between. Per germline, CDR1 SGHRS and CDR2 YFSETQ. The CDR3 spans 16 residues.